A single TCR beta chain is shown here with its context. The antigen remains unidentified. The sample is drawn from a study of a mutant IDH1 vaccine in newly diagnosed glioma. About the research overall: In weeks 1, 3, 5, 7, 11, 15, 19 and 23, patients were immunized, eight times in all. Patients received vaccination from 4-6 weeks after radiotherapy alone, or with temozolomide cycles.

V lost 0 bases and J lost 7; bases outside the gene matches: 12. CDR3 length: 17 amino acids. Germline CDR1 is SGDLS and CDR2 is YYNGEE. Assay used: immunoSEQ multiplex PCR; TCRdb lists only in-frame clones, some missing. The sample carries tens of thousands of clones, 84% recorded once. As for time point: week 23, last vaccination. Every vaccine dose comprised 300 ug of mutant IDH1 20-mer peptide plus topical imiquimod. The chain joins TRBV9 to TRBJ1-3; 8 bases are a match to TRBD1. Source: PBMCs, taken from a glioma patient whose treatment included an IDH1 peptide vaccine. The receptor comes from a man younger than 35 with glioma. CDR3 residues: CASSVGSVGTGRNTIYF. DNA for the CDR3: TGTGCCAGCAGCGTAGGTTCTGTGGGGACAGGCCGCAACACCATATATTTT.